This passage covers 8 T cell receptor beta chains from one sample sequenced in a study of CD8 T cells in Susac syndrome. RNA totalling about 0.45 to 1 ug underwent reverse transcription with random hexamers. TCRdb recomputed calls from the immunoSEQ multiplex PCR reads with MiXCR, one row per CDR3 protein. The table includes 70,000 to 100,000 distinct CDR3 sequences, about 95% detected once. The source material was CD8+ T cells from PBMCs. The receptor source for this set is a human donor with Susac syndrome.

V and J are TRBV20-1 and TRBJ2-7, with TRBD1 matching over 10 bases. This CDR3 spans 14 amino acids. V shed 3 bases, J shed 3 bases, and the junction held 5 bases outside the gene matches. Germline assignment: CDR1 DFQATT and CDR2 SNEGSKA (reference sequence). This chain's CDR3 is CSARTGTGDYEQYF. DNA for the CDR3: TGCAGTGCTAGGACTGGGACAGGGGACTACGAGCAGTACTTC.

The chain's CDR3 is CASSLTTAIQGYTF. The CDR3 nucleotides are TGTGCCAGCAGTTTAACGACGGCGATTCAAGGCTACACCTTC. J is TRBJ1-2 and V is TRBV28, with D uncertain. Per the germline V gene, CDR1 is MDHEN and CDR2 is SYDVKM. The CDR3 has 14 amino acids. Trimming pared 2 bases from V and 8 bases from J, leaving 15 bases between.

This rearrangement joins TRBV11-2 to TRBJ2-1; TRBD2 might be the D (6 bases). The CDR3 totals 12 residues. CDR1 SGHAT and CDR2 FQNNGV come from the germline V gene. Trimming pared 6 bases from V and 8 bases from J, leaving 11 bases between. CDR3 residues: CASRPGVDEQFF. The CDR3 DNA follows: TGTGCCAGCAGGCCGGGGGTCGATGAGCAGTTCTTC.

This sequence joins TRBV9 and TRBJ2-2; 10 nucleotides match TRBD1. The CDR3 covers 15 residues. The germline gives CDR1 SGDLS, CDR2 YYNGEE. V shed 0 bases and J 5 bases; nucleotides not matched to a gene: 1. This CDR3 is CASSVGQGATGELFF. CDR3 DNA: TGTGCCAGCAGCGTAGGACAGGGGGCGACCGGGGAGCTGTTTTTT.

V is TRBV9 and J is TRBJ1-2; D possibly corresponds to TRBD1 (6 bases). The V end was cut by 4 bases, the J end by 8 bases, with 15 bases between. Germline V gene data show CDR1 as SGDLS and CDR2 as YYNGEE. The CDR3 is made up of 13 amino acids. The CDR3 coding sequence is TGTGCCAGCAGCCCCGGACAGCCGTCGGGCTACACCTTC. It specifies CASSPGQPSGYTF.

This clonotype was seen more than once but under ten times. The V and J genes are TRBV28 and TRBJ1-2, with unresolved D. The germline CDR1 and CDR2 sequences are MDHEN and SYDVKM. V lost 5 bases and J 8 bases, leaving 9 bases between the germline ends. This CDR3 is 11 amino acids long. CDR3 sequence (DNA): TGTGCCAGCAGTGGAGCCAGGGGCTACACCTTC. It yields the protein CASSGARGYTF.

The chain has TRBV9 and TRBJ2-1, with D perhaps TRBD1 (7 bases). The CDR3 has 15 amino acids. V was cut by 2 bases and J by 3 bases, with 12 bases left in between. Germline assignment: CDR1 SGDLS and CDR2 YYNGEE. DNA for the CDR3: TGTGCCAGCAGCGTGGCGGGACAGAACTACAATGAGCAGTTCTTC. This gives the protein CASSVAGQNYNEQFF.

The chain couples TRBV27 to TRBJ2-3; D is unresolved. The germline CDR1 and CDR2 sequences are MNHEY and SMNVEV (reference sequence). V lost 8 bases and J lost 6, with 15 bases in between. The CDR3 is made up of 13 amino acids. For the CDR3, the DNA is TGTGCCAGCGGCGCCTCGACCTCGGATACGCAGTATTTT. Amino acid sequence: CASGASTSDTQYF.